This T cell receptor (beta chain) is drawn from a study of T-cell reconstitution after alpha-beta-depleted transplantation in children. Findings and limits, study-wide: One year post-transplant, T-cell counts and diversity were largely derived from T cells produced anew. There were reportedly several hundred expanded graft clones from which alpha-beta T cells came about two months after transplant. Surviving thymic progenitors and recipient T cells were the source of high TCRbeta diversity at day 60 in some patients.

As regards this clonotype: Antigen unknown.

The authors prepared the TCRbeta library with unique molecular identifiers. TCRdb re-called the PCR reads with MiXCR, one entry per CDR3 protein. Among hundreds of thousands of distinct CDR3 sequences, more than 20% were seen once, and the ten largest hold 11% to 15%. The CDR3 covers 14 residues. V was trimmed by 0 bases and J by 1 base, leaving 10 bases between them. Germline CDR1 is DFQATT and CDR2 is SNEGSKA (reference sequence). This specimen consisted of PBMCs, mostly from graft donor cells, obtained 360 days after TCRalphabeta/CD19-depleted stem cell transplant. The clonotype was recovered from a boy under three years old who had a stem cell transplant for acute myeloid leukemia, so the T cells may come from the graft donor. The chain employs TRBV20-1 and TRBJ2-7; no definite D call. CDR3 sequence (DNA): TGCAGTGCTAGAGATCCTGTGGGTTCCTACGAGCAGTACTTC. It encodes CSARDPVGSYEQYF.